The 21 T cell receptor beta chains below come from one sample, sequenced in a study of identical twins (dated by TCRdb to the mid-2010s). Library preparation employed 5' RACE. TCRdb records Illumina HiSeq 2000 as the sequencer. Using fastp at Q25 and MiXCR, TCRdb reprocessed the public reads and kept productive beta chains. Identical CDR3 protein sequences are pooled into one entry, listed with their most common genes and DNA. A total of hundreds of thousands of distinct CDR3 sequences appear in this sample, over 5% of them only once. 1.5% to 2% of the sample belongs to the ten largest clones. Sequenced: naive T cells sorted from blood. In light of the paper, this sample's cell subset or site label describes: cells isolated with a human naive T-cell isolation kit. The receptor set was obtained from a man between 18 and 29 years old in good health.

This clonotype appeared many times. The chain's CDR3 is CSVQPTGAPQFF. CDR3 nucleotide sequence: TGCAGCGTGCAACCAACCGGGGCACCGCAGTTCTTC. The gene calls are TRBV29-1 and TRBJ2-1; possibly TRBD1 or TRBD2 for D (5 bases each). Germline CDR1 is SQVTM and CDR2 is ANQGSEA. This CDR3 contains 12 residues. V was shortened by 6 bases and J by 12 bases, with 18 bases between the two germline ends.

The chain joins TRBV20-1 to TRBJ1-6; the D is unclear. The V gene's germline CDR1 is DFQATT and CDR2 SNEGSKA (reference sequence). V was pared by 0 bases and J by 3 bases, with 6 bases between. The CDR3 spans 14 residues. The CDR3 region is CSARERGYNSPLHF. DNA for the CDR3: TGCAGTGCTAGAGAACGCGGCTATAATTCACCCCTCCACTTT.

This clonotype appeared a few times. The rearrangement links TRBV12-3 or TRBV12-4 to TRBJ1-5; D might be TRBD1 (5 bases). This CDR3 has 14 amino acids. V was shortened by 4 bases and J by 2 bases, with 9 bases between the two germline ends. CDR3 loop: CASSSIQGNQPQHF. CDR3 nucleotide sequence: TGTGCCAGCAGTTCGATACAGGGCAATCAGCCCCAGCATTTT.

The sample holds many counts of this clonotype. V gene TRBV6-1 combines with J gene TRBJ2-1, with D unresolved. Germline CDR1 MNHNS, CDR2 SASEGT. CDR3 size: 15 residues. V was clipped by 6 bases and J by 1 base, with 13 bases between them. The CDR3 is CASSPSDGSYNEQFF. The CDR3 bases are TGTGCCAGCAGCCCCTCGGACGGTTCCTACAATGAGCAGTTCTTC.

This clonotype was observed many times. The V and J genes are TRBV10-3 and TRBJ2-3, with a possible D match to TRBD1 (5 bases). V was pared by 4 bases and J by 2 bases, with 13 bases between. The length of the CDR3 is 15 residues. Per the germline V gene, CDR1 is ENHRY and CDR2 is SYGVKD. The CDR3 protein is CAISGSPGNTDTQYF. The CDR3 nucleotides are TGTGCCATCAGTGGATCCCCAGGGAACACAGATACGCAGTATTTT.

The chain has TRBV15 and TRBJ2-1, with D possibly TRBD2 on 6 matching bases. The CDR3 consists of 15 residues. V dropped 0 bases and J dropped 7 bases, with 13 bases sitting between them. Per the germline V gene, CDR1 is LNHNV and CDR2 is YYDKDF (reference sequence). The DNA for the CDR3 is TGTGCCACCAGCAGAGAACGTCCGGGAGTAAATGAGCAGTTCTTC. It codes for CATSRERPGVNEQFF.

The CDR3 here is CASSLVPTGANVLTF. Written as DNA, the CDR3 is TGTGCCAGCAGCTTAGTGCCGACTGGGGCCAACGTCCTGACTTTC. V gene TRBV7-9 combines with J gene TRBJ2-6; D ambiguous. CDR1 and CDR2 (germline): SEHNR, FQNEAQ (reference sequence). The CDR3 has 15 amino acids. V lost 1 base and J 2 bases, leaving 6 bases between the germline ends.

In its sample, this clonotype was seen many times. V is TRBV15 and J is TRBJ2-1, with 14 bases identical to TRBD2. The CDR3 spans 16 residues. Germline V gene data show CDR1 as LNHNV and CDR2 as YYDKDF (reference sequence). J was trimmed by 8 bases and V by 0 bases; bases with no gene match: 3. CDR3 in amino acids: CATSREGLAGVDEQFF. The CDR3 nucleotides read TGTGCCACCAGCAGAGAGGGACTAGCGGGAGTCGATGAGCAGTTCTTC.

This clonotype has a count of ten or more. This chain connects TRBV27 to TRBJ1-1; a weak D match, TRBD1 (5 bases). Trimming pared 6 bases from V and 7 bases from J, leaving 15 bases between. The germline V gene has CDR1 MNHEY and CDR2 SMNVEV (reference sequence). The CDR3 extends over 13 amino acids. CDR3 loop: CASSPGGGYEAFF. In DNA, the CDR3 is TGTGCCAGCAGCCCGGGGGGAGGCTATGAAGCTTTCTTT.

The chain combines TRBV7-2 with TRBJ2-7; 7 bases fit TRBD1. This CDR3 contains 16 residues. In germline, CDR1 is SGHTA, CDR2 FQGNSA. The junction had 8 bases not matched to a gene; V was cut back by 3 bases and J by 0 bases. CDR3 in amino acids: CASSFMVGQRSYEQYF. CDR3 bases: TGTGCCAGCAGCTTCATGGTGGGACAGCGCTCCTACGAGCAGTACTTC.

The chain couples TRBV5-1 to TRBJ2-2; D unresolved. CDR3 size: 15 residues. V lost 4 bases and J 7 bases, leaving 17 bases between the germline ends. The germline V gene encodes CDR1 SGHRS and CDR2 YFSETQ. The CDR3 bases are TGCGCCAGCAGCCCCGGGTCTCTAATGGTCGGGGAGCTGTTTTTT. Amino acid sequence: CASSPGSLMVGELFF.

This clonotype has at least ten counts. This rearrangement joins TRBV12-3 or TRBV12-4 to TRBJ1-5; TRBD1 might be the D (5 bases). Trimming stripped 10 bases from V and 0 bases from J, with 16 bases between. The CDR3 loop spans 15 amino acids. The CDR3 DNA reads as TGTGCCACCGACCCCAGGGAGACTAGCAATCAGCCCCAGCATTTT. Translated: CATDPRETSNQPQHF.

The chain employs TRBV24-1 and TRBJ2-3; D is uncertain. Germline loops: CDR1 KGHDR, CDR2 SFDVKD. The V gene lost 0 bases and the J gene lost 4 bases, with 10 bases spanning the gap. CDR3 size: 15 residues. The CDR3 DNA follows: TGTGCCACCAGTGATTTGATCGTTGAGCCAGATACGCAGTATTTT. This codes for CATSDLIVEPDTQYF.

This clonotype occurred many times. CDR3 sequence reads: CASSLELAPSYEQYF. The CDR3 DNA reads TGTGCCAGCAGCTTGGAGCTAGCCCCCTCCTACGAGCAGTACTTC. The chain combines TRBV5-5 with TRBJ2-7; D is possibly TRBD2 (5 bases). Between the trimmed V and J ends, which lost 0 bases and 0 bases, there was a span of 10 bases. Germline CDR1 is SGHKS and CDR2 is YYEKEE (reference sequence). The CDR3 consists of 15 residues.

This clonotype has a count of ten or more. The chain recombines TRBV20-1 with TRBJ2-3; 8 bases line up with TRBD2. This CDR3 is built from 17 residues. The V and J ends lost 0 bases and 5 bases, in that order; junction bases with no gene match: 13. Per the germline V gene, CDR1 is DFQATT and CDR2 is SNEGSKA (reference sequence). CDR3 sequence: CSARDASGGYKGDTQYF. CDR3 sequence (DNA): TGCAGTGCTAGAGATGCTTCGGGAGGGTATAAGGGAGATACGCAGTATTTT.

This clonotype was counted ten times or more. The rearrangement uses TRBV20-1 and TRBJ2-3, with D uncertain. This CDR3 is built from 16 residues. Trimming removed 0 bases from V and 2 bases from J, with 15 bases in between. Per germline, CDR1 DFQATT and CDR2 SNEGSKA (reference sequence). In DNA form, the CDR3 reads TGCAGTGCTAGAGAGATTTATCCCTCCTACACAGATACGCAGTATTTT. It is translated as CSAREIYPSYTDTQYF.

The sample holds many counts of this clonotype. The chain couples TRBV11-2 to TRBJ2-2, with 8 bases identical to TRBD1. V lost 4 bases to trimming and J lost 1 base; unmatched junction nucleotides: 8. CDR1 is SGHAT and CDR2 is FQNNGV in the germline V gene. The CDR3 covers 17 residues. In DNA, the CDR3 is TGTGCCAGCAGCTCAGACAGGGGTGGGGTGAACACCGGGGAGCTGTTTTTT. The encoded protein is CASSSDRGGVNTGELFF.

This clonotype was counted ten times or more. The chain has TRBV12-3 or TRBV12-4 and TRBJ2-1; D is unclear. V lost 4 bases to trimming and J lost 5 bases, with 12 bases between them. The CDR3 is 14 amino acids. CDR3 protein: CASSSLRADNEQFF. CDR3 DNA: TGTGCCAGCAGTTCCCTCCGGGCCGACAATGAGCAGTTCTTC.

There are many counts of this clonotype. This chain links TRBV29-1 with TRBJ1-5; TRBD1 aligns across 9 bases. This CDR3 spans 13 amino acids. Germline V gene data show CDR1 as SQVTM and CDR2 as ANQGSEA. The J segment lost 2 bases and the V segment lost 4 bases, leaving 0 bases of the junction unmatched. The CDR3: CSVGQGGNQPQHF. For the CDR3, the DNA is TGCAGCGTTGGACAGGGGGGCAATCAGCCCCAGCATTTT. Full variable domain (missing parts from reference TRBV29-1 and TRBJ1-5): SAVISQKPSRDICQRGTSLTIQCQVDSQVTMMFWYRQQPGQSLTLIATANQGSEATYESGFVIDKFPISRPNLTFSTLTVSNMSPEDSSIYLCSVGQGGNQPQHFGDGTRLSIL.

This clonotype has at least ten counts. The chain combines TRBV7-2 with TRBJ1-6, with 7 bases lining up with TRBD1. Trimming cost V 6 bases and J 9 bases; bases outside gene matches: 8. The CDR3 runs to 14 residues. The germline V gene has CDR1 SGHTA and CDR2 FQGNSA. This CDR3 reads CASRSDRVLSPLHF. CDR3 nucleotide sequence: TGTGCCAGCAGATCAGACAGGGTCCTTTCACCCCTCCACTTT.

This clonotype has at least ten counts. The chain links TRBV5-1 to TRBJ2-7; TRBD2 matches 8 bases. The V gene's germline CDR1 is SGHRS and CDR2 YFSETQ. V was clipped by 4 bases and J by 0 bases; unmatched bases: 3. The CDR3 covers 14 residues. CDR3 nucleotides: TGCGCCAGCAGCCCGGGACTAGGCTCCTACGAGCAGTACTTC. This translates into CASSPGLGSYEQYF.